One sample yielded the 14 T cell receptor beta chains listed below, sequenced in a study of blood T cell repertoires in COVID-19 (dated by TCRdb to 2020 to 2022). Libraries were constructed by the immunoSEQ multiplex PCR assay. Drawn from immuneACCESS, this table holds only the in-frame rearrangements with V and J called that TCRdb kept. Clones are partly lost; checked studies trace under half to an unresolved V gene and leave the rest unexplained. The sample includes about 150,000 clones, with around 87% observed a single time. Around 0.6% of the sample lies in the top ten. Sequencing was performed on peripheral blood. The receptors were sampled from a man between 60 and 75 years old with COVID-19, enrolled during active disease.

The chain combines TRBV15 with TRBJ1-2; 9 positions match TRBD1. The V and J ends lost 2 bases and 8 bases, in that order; junction bases with no gene match: 6. The CDR3 length is 14 residues. Germline CDR1 is LNHNV and CDR2 is YYDKDF (reference sequence). The DNA for the CDR3 is TGTGCCACCAGCAGATGGGGGGACAGGGAGGGCTACACCTTC. Amino acid sequence: CATSRWGDREGYTF.

This rearrangement joins TRBV28 to TRBJ1-5; maybe TRBD1 (6 bases). The CDR3 consists of 15 residues. V lost 5 bases to trimming and J lost 1 base, with 12 bases between them. Germline V gene data show CDR1 as MDHEN and CDR2 as SYDVKM. As DNA, the CDR3 is TGTGCCAGCAGTCCCCCCCAGGGGAGCAATCAGCCCCAGCATTTT. Its protein is CASSPPQGSNQPQHF.

This clone appeared once. This CDR3 reads CASTGIAGNSPLHF. CDR3 nucleotide sequence: TGTGCCAGTACAGGAATCGCTGGGAATTCACCCCTCCACTTT. The chain has TRBV7-9 and TRBJ1-6; perhaps TRBD1 as D (5 bases). The CDR3 runs to 14 residues. Germline V gene data show CDR1 as SEHNR and CDR2 as FQNEAQ (reference sequence). V was shortened by 9 bases and J by 7 bases, with 16 bases between the two germline ends.

V usage is TRBV10-3 and J usage is TRBJ2-2, with TRBD2 matching over 12 bases. J lost 5 bases, V lost 6 bases, and 10 bases had no gene match. This CDR3 has 17 amino acids. Germline V gives CDR1 ENHRY, CDR2 SYGVKD. The chain's CDR3 is CAIRALAGGPGTGELFF. Written as DNA, the CDR3 is TGTGCCATCAGGGCTCTAGCGGGGGGGCCAGGGACCGGGGAGCTGTTTTTT.

V gene TRBV27 combines with J gene TRBJ2-1; 9 bases align to TRBD2. This CDR3 has 15 residues. Trimming removed 5 bases from V and 0 bases from J; junction bases left unmatched: 2. Germline V gene data show CDR1 as MNHEY and CDR2 as SMNVEV (reference sequence). The DNA for the CDR3 is TGTGCCAGCAGTAAGCGGGAGGTCTCCTACAATGAGCAGTTCTTC. Protein: CASSKREVSYNEQFF.

This clone appeared a single time. This chain joins TRBV28 and TRBJ2-2; the D gene is possibly TRBD1 (6 bases). Germline CDR1 reads MDHEN; CDR2 reads SYDVKM. Trimming cost V 2 bases and J 3 bases, with 7 bases left between them. This CDR3 is 14 amino acids long. The CDR3 region is CASSLQGYTGELFF. The CDR3 nucleotides read TGTGCCAGCAGTTTACAGGGGTACACCGGGGAGCTGTTTTTT.

As concerns this clone: Within the sample, other DNA sequences also encode this same CDR3. The chain uses TRBV7-2 and TRBJ1-1, with 7 bases aligning to TRBD1. This CDR3 contains 14 residues. Trimming removed 2 bases from V and 1 base from J; junction bases left unmatched: 1. Germline V lookup: CDR1 SGHTA, CDR2 FQGNSA. CDR3 bases: TGTGCCAGCAGCTTACAGGGGGGGAACACTGAAGCTTTCTTT. Amino acid sequence: CASSLQGGNTEAFF.

The rearrangement links TRBV4-3 to TRBJ1-4; 7 bases fit TRBD1. Trimming cost V 1 base and J 6 bases; bases outside gene matches: 8. CDR1 LGHNA and CDR2 YSLEER come from the germline V gene. The CDR3 is 16 amino acids. DNA for the CDR3: TGCGCCAGCAGCCAAGGCCCGACAGGGCTGGATGAAAAACTGTTTTTT. Translated: CASSQGPTGLDEKLFF.

The V and J genes are TRBV18 and TRBJ2-5, with 8 bases matching TRBD2. The CDR3 sequence is 15 residues long. Losses at the gene ends were 5 bases for V and 1 base for J; bases not matched to a gene: 6. Germline CDR1 reads KGHSH; CDR2 reads LQKENI. The CDR3 protein is CASSSQAGVQETQYF. The DNA for the CDR3 is TGTGCCAGCTCATCCCAAGCGGGGGTCCAAGAGACCCAGTACTTC.

This clone was seen once. V and J are TRBV18 and TRBJ1-1; TRBD1 matches at 7 bases. Germline V gives CDR1 KGHSH, CDR2 LQKENI. This CDR3 comprises 13 residues. The J segment lost 5 bases and the V segment lost 2 bases, leaving 2 bases of the junction unmatched. The CDR3 here is CASSPRGRTEAFF. For the CDR3, the DNA is TGTGCCAGCTCACCAAGGGGGCGGACTGAAGCTTTCTTT.

The chain joins TRBV6-1 to TRBJ1-5; no definite D call. Trimming left V 3 bases short and J 6 bases short, with 24 bases between. The length of the CDR3 is 18 residues. CDR1 MNHNS and CDR2 SASEGT come from the germline V gene. As DNA, the CDR3 is TGTGCCAGCAGTGACCCCCTGAAAACCCCGGGTGGAGGTCAGCCCCAGCATTTT. It codes for CASSDPLKTPGGGQPQHF.

This chain connects TRBV7-9 to TRBJ1-1, with a possible D match to TRBD1 (5 bases). The CDR3 sequence is 15 residues long. Trimming stripped 5 bases from V and 7 bases from J, with 20 bases between. CDR1 is SEHNR, CDR2 FQNEAQ, per germline (reference sequence). CDR3 sequence: CASSPGLAGKGEAFF. The CDR3 DNA follows: TGTGCCAGCAGCCCCGGGTTAGCAGGGAAGGGTGAAGCTTTCTTT.

This chain uses TRBV27 with TRBJ1-2; D may be TRBD1 (5 bases). This CDR3 spans 12 amino acids. Germline loops: CDR1 MNHEY, CDR2 SMNVEV (reference sequence). Trimming left V 4 bases short and J 7 bases short, with 10 bases between. The CDR3 DNA follows: TGTGCCAGCAGTTCCAGGGTGGGTGGCTACACCTTC. Residues: CASSSRVGGYTF.

The V gene is TRBV11-2, the J gene TRBJ1-2; unclear D gene. The germline V gene has CDR1 SGHAT and CDR2 FQNNGV. Trimming took off 0 bases at V and 0 bases at J, with 11 bases between the two ends. CDR3 length: 16 amino acids. In nucleotides, the CDR3 is TGTGCCAGCAGCTTAGATCTCGCAGATTCTAACTATGGCTACACCTTC. It encodes CASSLDLADSNYGYTF. Full variable domain (rest looked up from reference TRBV11-2 and TRBJ1-2): EAGVAQSPRYKIIEKRQSVAFWCNPISGHATLYWYQQILGQGPKLLIQFQNNGVVDDSQLPKDRFSAERLKGVDSTLKIQPAKLEDSAVYLCASSLDLADSNYGYTFGSGTRLTVV.